These T cell receptor beta chains were read from a single sample in a study of CD8 T cells in Susac syndrome. TCRdb called the immunoSEQ multiplex PCR reads again in MiXCR, with one record for every CDR3 protein. The sample yields under 95,000 distinct CDR3 sequences, more than 85% seen once. Specimen: CD8+ T cells from PBMCs. The origin of the receptors is a human donor with Susac syndrome. Both conserved end residues are part of each CDR3. The order of the fields is CDR3 protein, CDR3 DNA, V gene, J gene, D gene, clone size. A D gene is named only where the DNA matches it firmly. A row's size may be missing; if present it is once, few, many or a size class.

CDR3aa: CASSPGTPLAGAGNEQFF; CDR3nt: TGTGCCAGCAGCCCGGGGACGCCACTAGCGGGAGCGGGAAATGAGCAGTTCTTC; v_gene: TRBV7-2; j_gene: TRBJ2-1; d_gene: TRBD2; abundance: -
CDR3aa: CASSLDFKGSYEQYF; CDR3nt: TGCGCCAGCAGCTTGGACTTCAAGGGCTCCTACGAGCAGTACTTC; v_gene: TRBV5-1; j_gene: TRBJ2-7; d_gene: -; abundance: -
CDR3aa: CASSGAGGPRGEQFF; CDR3nt: TGTGCCAGCAGCGGAGCGGGAGGGCCGAGGGGGGAGCAGTTCTTC; v_gene: TRBV13; j_gene: TRBJ2-1; d_gene: TRBD2; abundance: -
CDR3aa: CASSRSGGSGVNEQFF; CDR3nt: TGTGCCAGTAGTAGGTCGGGCGGGAGTGGAGTGAATGAGCAGTTCTTC; v_gene: TRBV19; j_gene: TRBJ2-1; d_gene: TRBD2; abundance: -
CDR3aa: CSARSREGAKNIQYF; CDR3nt: TGCAGTGCTAGATCTCGGGAGGGAGCCAAAAACATTCAGTACTTC; v_gene: TRBV20-1; j_gene: TRBJ2-4; d_gene: TRBD2; abundance: -
CDR3aa: CATSRELVGTETQYF; CDR3nt: TGTGCCACCAGCAGAGAGTTGGTGGGGACGGAGACCCAGTACTTC; v_gene: TRBV15; j_gene: TRBJ2-5; d_gene: -; abundance: -
CDR3aa: CASSPTGLIQETQYF; CDR3nt: TGTGCCAGCAGCCCGACGGGGCTTATACAAGAGACCCAGTACTTC; v_gene: TRBV7-9; j_gene: TRBJ2-5; d_gene: -; abundance: -
CDR3aa: CASSLVVGLGEQFF; CDR3nt: TGTGCCAGCAGCTTAGTTGTTGGTCTCGGTGAGCAGTTCTTC; v_gene: TRBV7-2; j_gene: TRBJ2-1; d_gene: -; abundance: -
CDR3aa: CSVEGTYKYEQYF; CDR3nt: TGCAGCGTTGAGGGGACTTACAAATACGAGCAGTACTTC; v_gene: TRBV29-1; j_gene: TRBJ2-7; d_gene: -; abundance: once
CDR3aa: CSSSGRYRRQGAQETQYF; CDR3nt: TGCAGTTCGTCAGGCCGGTATCGGAGACAGGGGGCACAAGAGACCCAGTACTTC; v_gene: TRBV20-1; j_gene: TRBJ2-5; d_gene: TRBD1; abundance: -
CDR3aa: CSARGLNPGYEQYF; CDR3nt: TGCAGTGCTAGAGGTCTCAACCCAGGCTACGAGCAGTACTTC; v_gene: TRBV20-1; j_gene: TRBJ2-7; d_gene: -; abundance: -
CDR3aa: CASTPGGEAFF; CDR3nt: TGTGCCAGCACCCCCGGGGGTGAAGCTTTCTTT; v_gene: TRBV28; j_gene: TRBJ1-1; d_gene: -; abundance: -
CDR3aa: CASSLSLGTERGYTF; CDR3nt: TGTGCCAGCAGTTTATCGTTAGGGACGGAGCGGGGCTACACCTTC; v_gene: TRBV27; j_gene: TRBJ1-2; d_gene: -; abundance: -
CDR3aa: CAWSADTRGDTQYF; CDR3nt: TGTGCCTGGAGTGCTGATACCCGGGGGGATACGCAGTATTTT; v_gene: TRBV30; j_gene: TRBJ2-3; d_gene: -; abundance: -
CDR3aa: CASSPSTGGETQYF; CDR3nt: TGTGCCAGCAGCCCCTCCACAGGGGGAGAGACCCAGTACTTC; v_gene: TRBV7-3; j_gene: TRBJ2-5; d_gene: TRBD1; abundance: -
CDR3aa: CASSQDEPSPRSGELFF; CDR3nt: TGTGCCAGCAGCCAAGATGAGCCTAGCCCACGGTCCGGGGAGCTGTTTTTT; v_gene: TRBV3-1; j_gene: TRBJ2-2; d_gene: -; abundance: once
CDR3aa: CSVEGQETQYF; CDR3nt: TGCAGCGTTGAAGGGCAAGAGACCCAGTACTTC; v_gene: TRBV29-1; j_gene: TRBJ2-5; d_gene: -; abundance: -
CDR3aa: CASSQRASPDQNEQFF; CDR3nt: TGTGCCAGCAGCCAAAGGGCTAGCCCGGACCAAAATGAGCAGTTCTTC; v_gene: TRBV14; j_gene: TRBJ2-1; d_gene: -; abundance: -
CDR3aa: CASSLTGTGGEQYF; CDR3nt: TGCGCCAGCAGCTTGACCGGGACAGGGGGCGAGCAGTACTTC; v_gene: TRBV5-1; j_gene: TRBJ2-7; d_gene: TRBD1; abundance: -
CDR3aa: CSARAGSYSNQPQHF; CDR3nt: TGCAGTGCTAGAGCGGGCAGCTATAGCAATCAGCCCCAGCATTTT; v_gene: TRBV20-1; j_gene: TRBJ1-5; d_gene: -; abundance: -